A selection of T cell receptor beta chains follows, all from one sample in a study of blood T cell repertoires in COVID-19. Measured with immunoSEQ multiplex PCR; TCRdb has only the in-frame clones, and not every one. The table has under 450,000 clones, roughly nine tenths seen once; the top ten hold over 0.7%. The sample taken for sequencing was PBMCs or T cells enriched from blood (not recorded which). Receptors were obtained from a middle-aged woman who had been exposed to COVID-19. Both conserved end residues are part of each CDR3. The order of the fields is J gene, clone size, D gene, V gene, CDR3 protein, CDR3 DNA. D genes are given only for firm matches. Only part of the rows carry a size: once, few, many, or a class if the clone is expanded.

>TRBJ2-4|-|-|TRBV6-1
CASSGGVGGVGSNIQYF
TGTGCCAGCAGTGGGGGAGTTGGAGGGGTAGGATCAAACATTCAGTACTTC
>TRBJ2-3|-|-|TRBV5-4
CASMSSRAGTDTQYF
TGTGCCAGCATGTCTTCCAGGGCCGGCACAGATACGCAGTATTTT
>TRBJ1-2|-|-|TRBV7-6
CASSPTNYGYTF
TGTGCCAGCAGCCCTACCAACTATGGCTACACCTTC
>TRBJ2-7|-|TRBD1|TRBV12-3/TRBV12-4
CASKVTGRYEQYF
TGTGCCAGCAAGGTGACAGGGCGCTACGAGCAGTACTTC
>TRBJ1-6|-|-|TRBV5-5
CASSLDSGSPLHF
TGTGCCAGCAGCTTGGATTCAGGTTCACCCCTCCACTTT
>TRBJ2-3|-|-|TRBV11-3
CASSLYSRPSTDTQYF
TGTGCCAGCAGCTTATATTCGCGGCCTAGCACAGATACGCAGTATTTT
>TRBJ1-5|-|TRBD1|TRBV7-2
CASSLAGQGNQPQHF
TGTGCCAGCAGCTTAGCCGGACAGGGGAATCAGCCCCAGCATTTT
>TRBJ1-2|-|TRBD1|TRBV29-1
CSVTGGSDGYTF
TGCAGCGTTACAGGGGGCAGCGATGGCTACACCTTC
>TRBJ1-1|-|-|TRBV28
CASRQVSTEAFF
TGTGCCAGCCGACAGGTGAGCACTGAAGCTTTCTTT
>TRBJ1-2|once|-|TRBV7-8
CASSLGQVYGYTF
TGTGCCAGCAGCTTAGGGCAGGTTTATGGCTACACCTTC
>TRBJ1-2|-|-|TRBV6-2/TRBV6-3
CASSYEAFYGYTF
TGTGCCAGCAGTTACGAGGCTTTCTATGGCTACACCTTC
>TRBJ2-4|-|TRBD2|TRBV14
CASSQNIGLAGGAPHLAKNIQYF
TGTGCCAGCAGCCAAAACATCGGACTAGCGGGGGGCGCCCCCCATCTAGCCAAAAACATTCAGTACTTC
>TRBJ2-7|-|-|TRBV7-2
CASSPDRPLYEQYF
TGTGCCAGCAGCCCAGACAGGCCCTTGTACGAGCAGTACTTC
>TRBJ1-1|-|TRBD1|TRBV24-1
CATSRTGSTEAFF
TGTGCCACCAGCCGGACAGGATCCACTGAAGCTTTCTTT
>TRBJ1-5|-|TRBD1|TRBV4-3
CASSQTTGGGQPQHF
TGCGCCAGCAGCCAAACGACAGGGGGCGGTCAGCCCCAGCATTTT
>TRBJ1-4|-|-|TRBV7-2
CASSWPGVEKLFF
TGTGCCAGCAGCTGGCCAGGGGTCGAAAAACTGTTTTTT
>TRBJ2-5|few|-|TRBV7-2
CASSPRPGQETQYF
TGTGCCAGCAGCCCACGTCCGGGACAAGAGACCCAGTACTTC
>TRBJ1-1|-|-|TRBV10-3
CAISPRAPGENTEAFF
TGTGCCATCAGCCCAAGGGCCCCAGGGGAGAACACTGAAGCTTTCTTT
>TRBJ2-7|-|TRBD2|TRBV6-5
CASRWTSGGPYEQYF
TGTGCCAGCCGCTGGACTAGCGGGGGCCCCTACGAGCAGTACTTC
>TRBJ1-1|-|-|TRBV6-5
CASRESRVSPEAFF
TGTGCCAGCAGAGAGAGCAGGGTGAGCCCTGAAGCTTTCTTT
>TRBJ1-3|once|-|TRBV5-1
CASSLAGISLGNTIYF
TGCGCCAGCAGCTTGGCCGGGATATCGTTGGGAAACACCATATATTTT
>TRBJ2-2|-|TRBD1|TRBV2
CATKDRGNTGELFF
TGTGCCACCAAGGACAGGGGAAACACCGGGGAGCTGTTTTTT
>TRBJ1-1|-|-|TRBV5-1
CASSSEPGQFSTEAFF
TGCGCCAGCAGCTCGGAGCCCGGACAGTTTTCCACTGAAGCTTTCTTT
>TRBJ2-1|-|-|TRBV19
CASSIVSGAPYNEQFF
TGTGCCAGTAGTATAGTGTCAGGGGCCCCCTACAATGAGCAGTTCTTC
>TRBJ2-1|-|TRBD2|TRBV7-9
CASSRPGGAYNEQFF
TGTGCCAGCAGCCGCCCGGGGGGGGCTTACAATGAGCAGTTCTTC
>TRBJ1-2|-|-|TRBV2
CAARTLYGYTF
TGTGCCGCGAGAACCCTATATGGCTACACCTTC
>TRBJ1-6|once|TRBD1|TRBV6-5
CASSSGGRNSPLHF
TGTGCCAGCAGTTCAGGGGGCAGGAATTCACCCCTCCACTTT
>TRBJ2-7|-|TRBD2|TRBV29-1
CSVLPSGRASEQYF
TGCAGCGTCCTGCCTAGCGGGAGGGCCTCCGAGCAGTACTTC
>TRBJ1-1|-|-|TRBV6-5
CASIPTVNTEAFF
TGTGCCAGCATCCCGACAGTGAACACTGAAGCTTTCTTT
>TRBJ1-5|-|-|TRBV27
CASSFAGAHQPQHF
TGTGCCAGCAGTTTCGCGGGGGCTCATCAGCCCCAGCATTTT
>TRBJ2-2|-|-|TRBV6-5
CASSYTGLTGELFF
TGTGCCAGCAGTTACACTGGACTCACCGGGGAGCTGTTTTTT
>TRBJ2-5|-|TRBD1|TRBV6-2/TRBV6-3
CASSGPGQGEETQYF
TGTGCCAGCAGTGGACCGGGACAGGGGGAAGAGACCCAGTACTTC
>TRBJ2-2|-|TRBD2|TRBV7-2
CASSPPGLAGGPGELFF
TGTGCCAGCAGCCCCCCCGGACTAGCGGGGGGGCCCGGGGAGCTGTTTTTT
>TRBJ1-4|-|TRBD1|TRBV7-3
CASSLRTGSEGNEKLFF
TGTGCCAGCAGCTTAAGGACAGGGAGCGAGGGGAACGAAAAACTGTTTTTT
>TRBJ1-2|-|TRBD1|TRBV2
CASSGGQGSYGYTF
TGTGCCAGCAGTGGAGGACAGGGGTCCTATGGCTACACCTTC
>TRBJ2-7|-|TRBD1|TRBV12-5
CASGLDRGLNEQYF
TGTGCTAGTGGTTTGGACAGGGGGCTCAACGAGCAGTACTTC
>TRBJ1-2|-|-|TRBV4-3
CASSQEESSRGYGYTF
TGCGCCAGCAGCCAAGAAGAGAGTAGCCGGGGCTATGGCTACACCTTC
>TRBJ2-3|-|-|TRBV6-5
CASSYSGAVTQYF
TGTGCCAGCAGTTACTCTGGGGCAGTTACGCAGTATTTT
>TRBJ1-1|-|-|TRBV6-2/TRBV6-3
CASSSHDRNTEAFF
TGTGCCAGCAGCTCTCACGACAGGAACACTGAAGCTTTCTTT
>TRBJ1-2|-|TRBD1|TRBV6-1
CASREAPGQGAGGYTF
TGTGCCAGCAGAGAAGCTCCGGGACAGGGGGCGGGTGGCTACACCTTC
>TRBJ2-7|-|-|TRBV5-1
CASSGDKTYEQYF
TGCGCCAGCAGCGGAGATAAGACCTACGAGCAGTACTTC
>TRBJ2-2|-|-|TRBV5-1
CASSSYNTGELFF
TGCGCCAGCAGCTCCTATAACACCGGGGAGCTGTTTTTT
>TRBJ1-1|once|TRBD1|TRBV7-9
CASSADGTVNTEAFF
TGTGCCAGCAGCGCCGATGGGACAGTCAACACTGAAGCTTTCTTT
>TRBJ1-2|-|-|TRBV9
CASSATGTPYYGYTF
TGTGCCAGCAGCGCTACCGGGACTCCCTACTATGGCTACACCTTC
>TRBJ2-3|once|-|TRBV12-3/TRBV12-4
CASSPHGDTQYF
TGTGCCAGCAGTCCCCACGGAGATACGCAGTATTTT
>TRBJ1-5|-|-|TRBV6-6
CASTGVGNQPQHF
TGTGCCAGCACCGGGGTCGGAAATCAGCCCCAGCATTTT
>TRBJ2-3|-|TRBD2|TRBV6-4
CATSPLAGGNTDTQYF
TGTGCCACCTCACCACTAGCGGGAGGGAACACAGATACGCAGTATTTT
>TRBJ2-1|once|TRBD2|TRBV5-8
CASSSGLATYNEQFF
TGTGCCAGCAGCTCCGGACTAGCGACCTACAATGAGCAGTTCTTC
>TRBJ2-1|-|TRBD2|TRBV18
CASSAGTSGRAAFF
TGTGCCAGCTCTGCCGGGACTAGCGGGAGGGCGGCGTTCTTC
>TRBJ2-3|-|-|TRBV21-1
CASSSPRRSGDTDTQYF
TGTGCCAGCAGCTCCCCGCGAAGGAGCGGGGACACAGATACGCAGTATTTT
>TRBJ1-2|-|TRBD1|TRBV3-1/TRBV3-2
CASSPTGESNYGYTF
TGTGCCAGCAGCCCGACAGGGGAGTCTAACTATGGCTACACCTTC
>TRBJ1-1|once|-|TRBV19
CASSQDPGGGSYTEAFF
TGTGCCAGTAGTCAGGACCCGGGGGGCGGTTCTTACACTGAAGCTTTCTTT
>TRBJ2-7|once|-|TRBV9
CASSVGAAGSLYEQYF
TGTGCCAGCAGCGTAGGGGCGGCAGGGTCTCTCTACGAGCAGTACTTC
>TRBJ2-3|-|-|TRBV19
CASSIGVGPQYF
TGTGCCAGTAGTATCGGGGTAGGACCACAGTATTTT
>TRBJ2-3|-|-|TRBV11-2
CASSLGGDTQYF
TGTGCCAGCAGCTTGGGGGGAGATACGCAGTATTTT